This record covers a single TCR beta chain. This entry is derived from a study of cytomegalovirus exposure and HLA in healthy donors. Study-level information: When 350 to 400 donors were genotyped, about 80% of them were found to fall in the Caucasian-associated ancestry cluster.

It was with 60 Vbeta and 13 Jbeta primers that the PCR ran. Using immunoSEQ multiplex PCR, the repertoire was profiled, and TCRdb retains in-frame clones only, with some absent. This sample has just over 150,000 clones; 65% to 85% occur once, and the top ten carry around 6.6%. The CDR3 covers 13 residues. CDR1 SNHLY and CDR2 FYNNEI come from the germline V gene. V was clipped by 6 bases and J by 8 bases; unmatched bases: 7. Sequenced: PBMCs. The clonotype comes from a male donor in good health and CMV-seropositive. The chain is built from TRBV2 and TRBJ1-2; TRBD1 aligns across 9 bases. The CDR3 is CASRPGTGSGYTF. The CDR3 DNA reads TGTGCCAGCAGACCCGGGACAGGGTCGGGCTACACCTTC.